This T cell receptor (beta chain) was retrieved from a study of blood T cell repertoires in COVID-19. At the level of the study: The United States, Italy and Spain provided the acute and convalescent COVID-19 samples.

V was pared by 4 bases and J by 0 bases, with 13 bases of the junction left unmatched. The CDR3 extends over 18 amino acids. Germline CDR1 reads KGHSH; CDR2 reads LQKENI. As processed by the authors: Reference gene primer amplification in the assay estimated nucleated cell counts. Method: immunoSEQ multiplex PCR; TCRdb's copy keeps in-frame clones and lacks some. The V and J calls and clone size come from that table; D and trimming were worked out from the DNA. The table records roughly 56,000 clones, around 87% of them present only once. This sequence originates from a human donor in a cohort sampled during active COVID-19. This chain uses TRBV18 with TRBJ2-7, with 9 positions matching TRBD1. The specimen was peripheral blood. CDR3 nucleotides: TGTGCCAGCTCACTTCCTCCGCCGGGACAGGGCCGCTCCTACGAGCAGTACTTC. The encoded protein is CASSLPPPGQGRSYEQYF.